These 26 T cell receptor beta chains share one sample of origin, sequenced in a study of spatial heterogeneity in lung cancer. This sample's time point: sample taken at primary tumor resection. From the 5' RACE reads, TCRdb called clonotypes with MiXCR, one entry per CDR3 protein. The data hold more than 60,000 distinct CDR3 sequences, with under 8.5% observed a single time. This sample comprised PBMCs, obtained at surgery. The receptors originated from a male donor with early-stage non-small cell lung cancer.

This clonotype was seen a handful of times. The V and J genes are TRBV30 and TRBJ1-2; no clear D gene. The germline CDR1 and CDR2 sequences are GTSNPN and SVGIG (reference sequence). There are 14 residues in the CDR3. V lost 3 bases to trimming and J lost 2 bases, with 13 bases between them. The CDR3 here is CAWRAQGPNYGYTF. In nucleotides, the CDR3 is TGTGCCTGGAGGGCGCAAGGGCCGAACTATGGCTACACCTTC.

In this sample, this clonotype turned up a few times. This chain connects TRBV6-5 to TRBJ2-1; tentatively, D is TRBD2 (6 bases). V was trimmed by 5 bases and J by 5 bases, leaving 10 bases between them. Per germline, CDR1 MNHEY and CDR2 SVGAGI. CDR3 length: 13 amino acids. The CDR3: CASSGGANNEQFF. The DNA for the CDR3 is TGTGCCAGCAGTGGCGGGGCCAACAATGAGCAGTTCTTC.

This clonotype was observed many times. The chain links TRBV5-1 to TRBJ2-7, with 10 nucleotides matching TRBD2. The CDR3 totals 14 residues. CDR1 and CDR2 (germline): SGHRS, YFSETQ. V was clipped by 5 bases and J by 4 bases; unmatched bases: 6. The CDR3 DNA is TGCGCCAGCAGTTGGACTAGCGGACTATACGAGCAGTACTTC. The encoded protein is CASSWTSGLYEQYF.

This rearrangement joins TRBV5-1 to TRBJ2-7; D perhaps matches TRBD1 (6 bases). In germline, CDR1 is SGHRS, CDR2 YFSETQ. The length of the CDR3 is 15 residues. V was trimmed by 1 base and J by 3 bases, leaving 14 bases between them. In nucleotides, the CDR3 is TGCGCCAGCAGCTTGTCTTGGGGGCCCGGCTACGAGCAGTACTTC. The encoded protein is CASSLSWGPGYEQYF.

V gene TRBV11-2 combines with J gene TRBJ1-2; no definite D call. Trimming took off 4 bases at V and 4 bases at J, with 10 bases between the two ends. The germline V gene encodes CDR1 SGHAT and CDR2 FQNNGV. This CDR3 is built from 13 residues. The CDR3 reads CASSYLVSYGYTF. The CDR3 DNA follows: TGTGCCAGCAGCTATCTGGTGTCCTATGGCTACACCTTC.

This clonotype showed up many times. This chain's CDR3 is CASSELGRGGELFF. The CDR3, as DNA: TGTGCCAGCAGTGAATTGGGACGAGGCGGGGAGCTGTTTTTT. V is TRBV25-1 and J is TRBJ2-2; TRBD1 or TRBD2 may be the D gene (5 bases each). The germline V gene has CDR1 MGHDK and CDR2 SYGVNS. The CDR3 has 14 residues. The V end lost 1 base, the J end lost 7 bases, and 10 bases lay between the germline ends.

The rearrangement uses TRBV7-3 and TRBJ2-3; 10 bases line up with TRBD2. The CDR3 is made up of 16 amino acids. Germline trimming cut 5 bases from V and 2 bases from J; bases unmatched to any gene: 7. Looked up from germline, CDR1 is SGHTA and CDR2 is FQGTGA. DNA of the CDR3: TGTGCCAGCAGCCAAGGAGCGGGAGGGCCCACAGATACGCAGTATTTT. This encodes CASSQGAGGPTDTQYF.

This clonotype was found many times. The chain carries TRBV9 and TRBJ2-7; 10 nucleotides match TRBD2. The trim removed 4 bases at V and 4 bases at J, leaving 11 bases unmatched. Per germline, CDR1 SGDLS and CDR2 YYNGEE. This CDR3 is built from 16 residues. The CDR3, as DNA: TGTGCCAGCAGCCCCCTAGAGCGGGAGGGCGGATACGAGCAGTACTTC. It codes for CASSPLEREGGYEQYF.

CDR3 in amino acids: CASSAQRQGYGYTF. Here the CDR3 DNA reads TGTGCCAGCAGCGCCCAGCGGCAGGGCTATGGCTACACCTTC. The V gene is TRBV9, the J gene TRBJ1-2, with a weak D call TRBD1 (5 bases). The CDR3 loop spans 14 amino acids. CDR1 and CDR2 from the germline V gene are SGDLS and YYNGEE. V dropped 3 bases and J dropped 4 bases, with 13 bases sitting between them.

This clonotype was counted many times. The CDR3 bases are TGTGCCAGCAGTTACGGCGGGGGCCAGCCCCAGCATTTT. Amino acid sequence: CASSYGGGQPQHF. The chain is built from TRBV6-2 or TRBV6-3 and TRBJ1-5; TRBD1 might be the D (6 bases). Per germline, CDR1 MNHEY and CDR2 SVGEGT. V was cut by 2 bases and J by 7 bases, with 9 bases left in between. The CDR3 runs 13 residues.

This clonotype was observed many times. A read error may produce the germline difference seen at one junction end. The chain has TRBV7-9 and TRBJ2-1, with 11 nucleotides matching TRBD2. CDR1 is SEHNR and CDR2 is FQNEAQ in the germline V gene (reference sequence). The CDR3 consists of 15 residues. The DNA of the CDR3 is TGTGCCAGCAGCCTAGCGGGAGGCTGGGACAATGAGCAGTTCTTC. This sequence encodes CASSLAGGWDNEQFF.

This clonotype showed up many times. The J gene is TRBJ2-1, the V gene TRBV10-3; D remains unclear. The CDR3 covers 16 residues. CDR1 ENHRY and CDR2 SYGVKD come from the germline V gene. V gave up 2 bases and J gave up 5 bases, with 16 bases separating them. CDR3 loop: CAISEGARRANNEQFF. The CDR3 DNA is TGTGCCATCAGTGAGGGAGCGAGGAGAGCGAACAATGAGCAGTTCTTC.

This clonotype was counted many times. The chain joins TRBV25-1 to TRBJ1-2; perhaps TRBD1 as D (5 bases). Germline V gene sequence: CDR1 MGHDK, CDR2 SYGVNS. This CDR3 is 13 amino acids long. V lost 2 bases and J lost 7, with 11 bases in between. CDR3: CASSESGGPGYTF. Written as DNA, the CDR3 is TGTGCCAGCAGTGAAAGCGGGGGACCTGGCTACACCTTC.

On this clonotype itself: This may come from a read error, since a much larger clone is one base off. The rearrangement joins TRBV5-4 to TRBJ2-3; D not resolved. The CDR3 runs to 13 residues. Germline-derived CDR1 and CDR2 are SGHNT and YYREEE (reference sequence). Between the trimmed V and J ends, which lost 5 bases and 2 bases, there was a span of 9 bases. The CDR3: CASSVRATDTQYF. The CDR3 DNA is TGTGCCAGCAGTGTTAGGGCCACAGATACGCAGTATTTT.

This clonotype has a count of ten or more. The chain has TRBV3-1 and TRBJ2-7; D is possibly TRBD1 (6 bases). Germline CDR1 reads LGHDT; CDR2 reads YNNKEL (reference sequence). Between the trimmed V and J ends, which lost 4 bases and 3 bases, there was a span of 13 bases. The length of the CDR3 is 14 residues. The CDR3 loop reads CASSLPGQDYEQYF. For the CDR3, the DNA is TGTGCCAGCAGCCTGCCGGGACAAGACTACGAGCAGTACTTC.

This clonotype was detected many times. The chain joins TRBV5-1 to TRBJ2-1; 7 nucleotides agree with TRBD1. The germline V gene encodes CDR1 SGHRS and CDR2 YFSETQ. V shed 4 bases, J shed 6 bases, and the junction held 4 bases outside the gene matches. This CDR3 has 13 amino acids. The CDR3 coding sequence is TGCGCCAGCAGCGAGGGGACAGTCAATGAGCAGTTCTTC. Amino acid sequence: CASSEGTVNEQFF. Variable domain in full (rest from reference TRBV5-1 and TRBJ2-1): KAGVTQTPRYLIKTRGQQVTLSCSPISGHRSVSWYQQTPGQGLQFLFEYFSETQRNKGNFPGRFSGRQFSNSRSEMNVSTLELGDSALYLCASSEGTVNEQFFGPGTRLTVL.

In this sample, this clonotype turned up many times. The V gene is TRBV29-1, the J gene TRBJ1-3; no definite D call. With 0 bases removed from V and 4 bases from J, the gap between germline ends came to 4 bases. Germline V CDR1 and CDR2: SQVTM, ANQGSEA. The CDR3 is 12 residues long. The CDR3 loop reads CSVEDGGNTIYF. In nucleotides, the CDR3 is TGCAGCGTTGAAGATGGAGGAAACACCATATATTTT.

This clonotype has a count of ten or more. V gene TRBV27 combines with J gene TRBJ2-7; 7 bases align to TRBD2. The germline CDR1 and CDR2 sequences are MNHEY and SMNVEV (reference sequence). Trimming cost V 0 bases and J 1 base; bases outside gene matches: 24. The CDR3 loop spans 22 amino acids. CDR3: CASSLSPGLRGTSVFSSYEQYF. Here the CDR3 DNA reads TGTGCCAGCAGTTTATCGCCAGGGCTCCGAGGAACTAGCGTCTTCTCATCCTACGAGCAGTACTTC.

This clonotype occurred a few times. The J gene is TRBJ1-2, the V gene TRBV7-6; the D gene is possibly TRBD1 (5 bases). Germline V gene sequence: CDR1 SGHVS, CDR2 FNYEAQ. Trimming cost V 5 bases and J 6 bases, with 16 bases left between them. The CDR3 spans 14 residues. CDR3 sequence reads: CASSPRGAGNGYTF. In DNA, the CDR3 is TGTGCCAGCAGCCCAAGAGGGGCAGGGAATGGCTACACCTTC.

There are many counts of this clonotype. The rearrangement joins TRBV4-1 to TRBJ1-6, with 9 bases fitting TRBD1. The V gene's germline CDR1 is MGHRA and CDR2 YSYEKL. The CDR3 runs 16 residues. The V segment lost 0 bases and the J segment 8 bases; nucleotides outside the gene matches: 5. CDR3 nucleotide sequence: TGCGCCAGCAGCCAAGAACCGGGACAGGGCTATTCACCCCTCCACTTT. Its protein product is CASSQEPGQGYSPLHF.

This clonotype was seen a handful of times. The chain combines TRBV12-3 or TRBV12-4 with TRBJ2-1; D gene unclear. V was pared by 6 bases and J by 4 bases, with 10 bases between. This CDR3 has 13 residues. The CDR3: CASRRRLYNEQFF. The DNA for the CDR3 is TGTGCCAGCAGAAGACGGTTGTACAATGAGCAGTTCTTC.

The chain links TRBV24-1 to TRBJ2-3; D may be TRBD2 (6 bases). CDR1 KGHDR and CDR2 SFDVKD come from the germline V gene. The V and J ends lost 3 bases and 4 bases respectively, with 10 bases between them. This CDR3 comprises 14 residues. CDR3 residues: CATSDRDSSDTQYF. In DNA form, the CDR3 reads TGTGCCACCAGTGATCGGGACTCGTCAGATACGCAGTATTTT.

This clonotype has at least ten counts. The chain recombines TRBV19 with TRBJ2-7, with 7 bases lining up with TRBD1. Germline V gives CDR1 LNHDA, CDR2 SQIVND (reference sequence). The ends lost 1 base at V and 2 bases at J; junction bases unmatched: 2. This CDR3 is 14 amino acids long. DNA for the CDR3: TGTGCCAGTAGTATAGGAGGGACAGCCTACGAGCAGTACTTC. This gives the protein CASSIGGTAYEQYF.

The chain uses TRBV29-1 and TRBJ2-5; D might be TRBD2 (5 bases). Germline V gene lookup returns CDR1 SQVTM and CDR2 ANQGSEA. This CDR3 is built from 12 residues. V lost 3 bases and J lost 1, with 6 bases in between. CDR3 sequence (DNA): TGCAGCGTTGAGAGGGCCCAAGAGACCCAGTACTTC. Residues: CSVERAQETQYF.

The chain joins TRBV6-6 to TRBJ2-7; 7 positions match TRBD2. J lost 6 bases, V lost 5 bases, and 7 bases had no gene match. This CDR3 contains 13 residues. Germline V gives CDR1 MNHNY, CDR2 SVGAGI (reference sequence). The CDR3 sequence is CASSRYSGGEQYF. The CDR3 DNA follows: TGTGCCAGCAGTCGGTACTCGGGGGGCGAGCAGTACTTC.

The chain combines TRBV4-3 with TRBJ2-3; no reliable D call. Trimming shortened V by 5 bases and J by 2 bases, and 11 bases separated the two germline ends. CDR1 and CDR2 from the germline V gene are LGHNA and YSLEER. The CDR3 contains 14 residues. The CDR3 coding sequence is TGCGCCAGCAGCTCCCTACTCACCACAGATACGCAGTATTTT. The encoded protein is CASSSLLTTDTQYF.